This T cell receptor (beta chain) was found in a study of shared clonotypes between healthy human individuals (dated by TCRdb to about 2020). Study-level background: Three men and two women, aged 18 to 49 years, made up the cohort. Blood TCR repertoires of about 5 healthy adults were deeply sequenced to estimate repertoire size and the extent of clonotype sharing between individuals. To increase sequencing depth and limit assay-specific biases, TCR repertoire library preparation and sequencing were carried out by different laboratories using diverse techniques. Per donor, three plates each were used for CD4 naive and CD4 memory, two for CD8 naive, and one for CD8 memory. Leukapheresis yielded between about 0.8 and 9.5 billion PBMCs per donor. The investigation overall reported the following: Even with the large sequencing depth, rarefaction of the sorted-subset datasets indicated that sequencing was incomplete. Based on pairwise subsampling, the degree of clonotype sharing among donors was expected to be affected by sequencing depth. Larger estimated clonotype richness was generally found for naive subsets than for memory subsets. Compared with non-shared clonotypes, clonotypes shared by all four sorted-subset donors had higher generation probabilities. Approximately 5% of naive CD4, 3% to 3.5% of naive CD8, approximately 2.2% of memory CD4, and approximately 0.4% of memory CD8 clonotypes were shared across several donors. Because the study included only a small number of donors, the genetic and exposure-history diversity represented was limited. Sampling was restricted to blood, and TCR repertoires in tissue are likely to differ from TCR repertoires in blood.

Using the deep immunoSEQ assay, TCR CDR3 regions were amplified from genomic DNA by multiplex PCR. Genomic DNA extracted from each cell subset was distributed evenly over all wells of several immunoSEQ 96-well plates, and each plate served as one replicate. Each replicate PCR for sorted subsets received about 220 ng genomic DNA, equal to 30,000 or so T cell genomes. Purified libraries were quantified with a Qubit 3.0 fluorometer, sized on a Bioanalyzer 2100, and re-quantified with the KAPA Library Quantification kit. Every immunoSEQ 96-well plate was sequenced on a dedicated single-read 150-cycle Illumina NextSeq 550 flow cell. The published analysis was carried out like this. The immunoSEQ output contained only junctional sequences without quality scores, so filtering could not match that applied to full-length reads. To assign V/J genes and CDR3, sequences were annotated against IMGT germline references using PyIR, a Python wrapper for IgBLAST v1.9. Reads with weak V/J assignments (E-value above 1e-6), missing CDR3, stop codons, out-of-frame junctions, or ambiguous translated residues were removed. V3J clonotypes were defined as sequences sharing the same inferred V gene, J gene, and CDR3 amino acid sequence. The percentage overlap between two repertoires was calculated by dividing the number of shared unique clonotypes by the size of the smaller repertoire. Repertoire richness was assessed with RTK rarefaction, the Chao1 estimator, and Recon v2.1 estimates of unobserved clonotypes. For all TCRbeta clonotypes obtained by the gDNA method from a few donors, generation probabilities were computed with OLGA. Not all clones reach the TCRdb copy of this immuneACCESS table, which keeps in-frame sequences only. Checked studies attribute under half of the gap to unresolved V genes and leave the rest unexplained. Clonal size and the V and J genes are those of that table, whereas D and trimming came from the DNA. The sample table contains about 820,000 clones; only one count was recorded for nearly 95% of them. Around 24% of the sample goes to the ten largest clones.

In the case of this clone: What this receptor recognizes is not known. No per-base quality is available; no much larger clone lies one base away.

For the CD8 naive samples, CD45RO-negative cells were positively selected for CCR7, yielding a CD45RA+CCR7+ population from which TemRA cells were excluded. Donors were healthy HIV-negative adults with no recently reported acute infections or vaccinations. Every donor was a Caucasian adult residing in Nashville, Tennessee, USA. Blood was obtained by leukapheresis, after which PBMCs were separated by Ficoll-Histopaque density gradient centrifugation and cryopreserved in liquid nitrogen vapor phase. Analytical flow cytometry was used to check the purity and quantity of each magnetically sorted T cell population. From each sorted fraction, genomic DNA was isolated and quantified by UV absorbance on a Nanodrop 2000c. The germline V gene encodes CDR1 MNHEY and CDR2 SMNVEV (reference sequence). V lost 5 bases and J lost 5 bases, and the count of bases not matched to a germline gene is 3. Spanning cysteine to phenylalanine, the CDR3 consists of 14 amino acids. Of all the DNA, just the CDR3 is kept, 42 bases in frame from base 1.

This chain is built from TRBV27 and TRBJ2-7; the central 13 bases match TRBD2. The TCR sequence derives from a man between 25 and 39 years old in good health. The sample consisted of naive CD8+ T cells sorted from blood. In the paper's terms, the cell subset or site label means: CD45RA+CCR7+. The DNA sequence reads TGTGCCAGCAGTCCGGGACTAGCGGGGAACGAGCAGTACTTC. Translation gives CASSPGLAGNEQYF.